This T cell receptor beta chain derives from a study of T cell changes during pregnancy in multiple sclerosis. This CDR3 has 14 amino acids. J gave up 10 bases and V 6 bases, and 9 bases lay outside the gene matches. The germline CDR1 and CDR2 sequences are MNHEY and SMNVEV (reference sequence). Produced via immunoSEQ multiplex PCR; TCRdb's table is partial and in-frame only. Here the sample spans tens of thousands of clones, roughly 94% being singletons. The chain uses TRBV27 and TRBJ2-1; the match to TRBD2 covers 10 bases. The TCR sequence derives from a female donor with multiple sclerosis, enrolled in a pregnancy study. The sequencing here drew on peripheral blood, taken in the third trimester of pregnancy. CDR3 amino acids: CASRWSSGSGEQFF. CDR3 nucleotides: TGTGCCAGCAGGTGGTCTAGCGGGAGCGGCGAGCAGTTCTTC.